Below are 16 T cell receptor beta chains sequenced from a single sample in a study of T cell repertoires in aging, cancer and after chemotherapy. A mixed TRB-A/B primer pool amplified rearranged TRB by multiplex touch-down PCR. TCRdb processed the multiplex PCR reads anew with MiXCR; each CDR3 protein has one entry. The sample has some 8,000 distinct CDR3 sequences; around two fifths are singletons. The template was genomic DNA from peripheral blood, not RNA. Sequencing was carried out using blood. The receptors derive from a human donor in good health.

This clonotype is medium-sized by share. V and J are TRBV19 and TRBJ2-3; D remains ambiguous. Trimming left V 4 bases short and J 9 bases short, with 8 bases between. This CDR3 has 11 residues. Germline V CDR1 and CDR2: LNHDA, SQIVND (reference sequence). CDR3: CASSREVTQYF. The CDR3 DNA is TGTGCCAGTAGTAGGGAAGTAACGCAGTATTTT.

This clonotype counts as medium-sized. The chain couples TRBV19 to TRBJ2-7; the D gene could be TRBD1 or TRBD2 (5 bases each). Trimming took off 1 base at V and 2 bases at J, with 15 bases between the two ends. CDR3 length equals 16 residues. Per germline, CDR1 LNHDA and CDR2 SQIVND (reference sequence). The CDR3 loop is CASSIAGAVPTYEQYF. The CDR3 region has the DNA TGTGCCAGTAGTATAGCCGGGGCCGTCCCTACCTACGAGCAGTACTTC.

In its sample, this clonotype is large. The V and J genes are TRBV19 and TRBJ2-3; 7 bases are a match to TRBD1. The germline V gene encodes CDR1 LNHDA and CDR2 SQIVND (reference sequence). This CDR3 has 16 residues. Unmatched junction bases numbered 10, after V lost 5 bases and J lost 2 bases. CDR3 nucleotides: TGTGCCAGTAGTCCGCCCGGGACAGTTTACACAGATACGCAGTATTTT. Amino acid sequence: CASSPPGTVYTDTQYF.

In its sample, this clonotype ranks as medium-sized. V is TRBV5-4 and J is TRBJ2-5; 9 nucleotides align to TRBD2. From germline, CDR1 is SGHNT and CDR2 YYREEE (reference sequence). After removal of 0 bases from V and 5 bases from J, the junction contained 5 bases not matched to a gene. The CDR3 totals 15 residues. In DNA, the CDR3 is TGTGCCAGCAGCTTGGGGGGTAGCGGGGGTGAGACCCAGTACTTC. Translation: CASSLGGSGGETQYF. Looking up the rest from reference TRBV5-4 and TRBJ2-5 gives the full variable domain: ETGVTQSPTHLIKTRGQQVTLRCSSQSGHNTVSWYQQALGQGPQFIFQYYREEENGRGNFPPRFSGLQFPNYSSELNVNALELDDSALYLCASSLGGSGGETQYFGPGTRLLVL.

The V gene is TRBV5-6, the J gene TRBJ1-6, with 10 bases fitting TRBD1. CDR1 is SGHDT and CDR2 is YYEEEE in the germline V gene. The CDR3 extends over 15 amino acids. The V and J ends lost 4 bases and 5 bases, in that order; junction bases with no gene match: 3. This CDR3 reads CASSQGTGDNSPLHF. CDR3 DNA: TGTGCCAGCAGCCAGGGGACAGGGGATAATTCACCCCTCCACTTT. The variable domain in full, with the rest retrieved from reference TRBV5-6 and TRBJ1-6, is DAGVTQSPTHLIKTRGQQVTLRCSPKSGHDTVSWYQQALGQGPQFIFQYYEEEERQRGNFPDRFSGHQFPNYSSELNVNALLLGDSALYLCASSQGTGDNSPLHFGNGTRLTVT.

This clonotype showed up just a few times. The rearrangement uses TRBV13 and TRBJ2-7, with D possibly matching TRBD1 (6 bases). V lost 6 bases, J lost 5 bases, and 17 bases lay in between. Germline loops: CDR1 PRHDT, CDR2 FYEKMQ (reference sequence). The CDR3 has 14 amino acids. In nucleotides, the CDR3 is TGTGCCAGCAGGCGGGCAGGGGTTATCCACGAGCAGTACTTC. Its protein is CASRRAGVIHEQYF.

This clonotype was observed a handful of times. CDR3 sequence reads: CASAPRIVGVSGEQFF. CDR3 sequence (DNA): TGTGCCAGTGCCCCCCGGATTGTAGGGGTCTCAGGGGAGCAGTTCTTC. V gene TRBV19 combines with J gene TRBJ2-1; a weak D match, TRBD1 (5 bases). The CDR3 loop spans 16 amino acids. Germline V gives CDR1 LNHDA, CDR2 SQIVND (reference sequence). V was shortened by 8 bases and J by 10 bases, with 27 bases between the two germline ends. The full variable domain, its missing parts supplied by reference TRBV19 and TRBJ2-1, is DGGITQSPKYLFRKEGQNVTLSCEQNLNHDAMYWYRQDPGQGLRLIYYSQIVNDFQKGDIAEGYSVSREKKESFPLTVTSAQKNPTAFYLCASAPRIVGVSGEQFFGPGTRLTVL.

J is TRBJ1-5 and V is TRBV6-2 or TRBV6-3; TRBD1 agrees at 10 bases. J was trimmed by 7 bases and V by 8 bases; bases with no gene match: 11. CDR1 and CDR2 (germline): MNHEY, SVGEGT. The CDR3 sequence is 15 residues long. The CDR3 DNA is TGTGCCAGCGTACCGGGACAGGGGTTCCGACAGCCCCAGCATTTT. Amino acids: CASVPGQGFRQPQHF.

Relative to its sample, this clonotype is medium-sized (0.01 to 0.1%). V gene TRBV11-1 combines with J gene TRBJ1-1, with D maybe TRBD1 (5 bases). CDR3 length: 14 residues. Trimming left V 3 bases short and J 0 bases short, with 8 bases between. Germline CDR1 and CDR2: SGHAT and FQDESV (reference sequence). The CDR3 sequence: CASSLTVMNTEAFF. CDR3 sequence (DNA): TGTGCCAGCAGCTTGACAGTTATGAACACTGAAGCTTTCTTT.

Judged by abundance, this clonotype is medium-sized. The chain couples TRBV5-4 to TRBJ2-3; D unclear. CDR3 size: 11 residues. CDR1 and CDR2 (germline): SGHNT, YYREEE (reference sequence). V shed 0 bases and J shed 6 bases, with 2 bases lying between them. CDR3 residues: CASSLADTQYF. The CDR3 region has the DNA TGTGCCAGCAGCTTGGCGGATACGCAGTATTTT.

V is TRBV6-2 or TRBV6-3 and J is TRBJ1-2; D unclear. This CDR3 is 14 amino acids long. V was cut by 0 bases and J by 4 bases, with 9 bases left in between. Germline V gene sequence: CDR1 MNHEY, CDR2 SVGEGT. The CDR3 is CASSYSPEGYGYTF. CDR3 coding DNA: TGTGCCAGCAGTTACTCGCCGGAGGGCTATGGCTACACCTTC.

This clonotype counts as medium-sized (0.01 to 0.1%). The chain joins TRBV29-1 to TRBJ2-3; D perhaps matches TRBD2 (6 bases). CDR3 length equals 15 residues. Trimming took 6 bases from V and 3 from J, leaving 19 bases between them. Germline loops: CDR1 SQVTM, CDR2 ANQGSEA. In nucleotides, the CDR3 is TGCAGCGTGACCGGGACTGGACGGGGAACAGATACGCAGTATTTT. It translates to CSVTGTGRGTDTQYF.

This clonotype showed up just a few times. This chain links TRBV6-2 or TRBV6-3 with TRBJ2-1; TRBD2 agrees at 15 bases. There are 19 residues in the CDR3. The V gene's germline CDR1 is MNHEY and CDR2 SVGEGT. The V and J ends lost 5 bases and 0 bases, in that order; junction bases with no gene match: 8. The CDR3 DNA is TGTGCCAGCAGTCCAAGGACTAGCGGGGGGGGGAGCTCCTACAATGAGCAGTTCTTC. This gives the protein CASSPRTSGGGSSYNEQFF.

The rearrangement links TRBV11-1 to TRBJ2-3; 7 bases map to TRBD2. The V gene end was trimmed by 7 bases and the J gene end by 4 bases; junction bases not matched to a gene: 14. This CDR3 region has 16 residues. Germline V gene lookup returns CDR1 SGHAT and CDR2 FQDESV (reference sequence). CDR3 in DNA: TGTGCCAGCAACCCCTTGGGTGGGGCGGGAGCAGATACGCAGTATTTT. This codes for CASNPLGGAGADTQYF.

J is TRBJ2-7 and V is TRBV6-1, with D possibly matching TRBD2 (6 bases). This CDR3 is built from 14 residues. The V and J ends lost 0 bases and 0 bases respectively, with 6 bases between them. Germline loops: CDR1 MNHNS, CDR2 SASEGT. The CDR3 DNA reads TGTGCCAGCAGTGAAGCGGGAGGCTCCTACGAGCAGTACTTC. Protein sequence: CASSEAGGSYEQYF.

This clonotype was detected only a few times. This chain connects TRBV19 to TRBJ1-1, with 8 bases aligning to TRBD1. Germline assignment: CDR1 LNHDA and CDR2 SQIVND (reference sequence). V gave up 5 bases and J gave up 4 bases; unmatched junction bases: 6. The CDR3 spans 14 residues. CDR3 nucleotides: TGTGCCAGTAGTGACCGACAGGGGAGCACTGAAGCTTTCTTT. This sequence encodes CASSDRQGSTEAFF.